The 11 T cell receptor beta chains given below trace back to one sample, sequenced in a study of CD8+CD57+ T cells in acquired aplastic anemia. Genomic DNA templated the TCR beta VDJ and CDR3 profiling. In TCRdb, the reads were re-called with MiXCR into one record per CDR3 protein. The sample lists approximately 380,000 distinct CDR3 sequences; roughly 64% were seen once. Sequencing was carried out using sorted CD4+, CD8+, or CD8+CD57+ T cells (not recorded which) from PBMCs. The source is a human donor in good health, serving as a control.

This clonotype was detected many times. The chain combines TRBV20-1 with TRBJ1-6; a possible D gene is TRBD1 (5 bases). V was clipped by 4 bases and J by 9 bases, with 13 bases between them. The CDR3 spans 13 residues. Per the germline V gene, CDR1 is DFQATT and CDR2 is SNEGSKA (reference sequence). The CDR3 here is CSAKTDSGSPLHF. The CDR3 DNA reads as TGCAGTGCTAAAACCGACAGTGGTTCACCCCTCCACTTT.

The rearrangement links TRBV25-1 to TRBJ2-1; TRBD1 might be the D (6 bases). Germline V gives CDR1 MGHDK, CDR2 SYGVNS. Trimming shortened V by 6 bases and J by 2 bases, and 8 bases separated the two germline ends. CDR3 length: 13 amino acids. The DNA of the CDR3 is TGTGCCAGCAGCTGGACAGCCTACAATGAGCAGTTCTTC. Its translation: CASSWTAYNEQFF.

As to this clonotype: One end of the junction does not line up with germline, which may come from a read error. This chain links TRBV5-1 with TRBJ2-3; D remains unclear. The CDR3 sequence is 12 residues long. Per the germline V gene, CDR1 is SGHRS and CDR2 is YFSETQ. Here the CDR3 DNA reads TGCGCCAGCAGCTTTTGGTCCACCACGCCGTATTTT. Its translation is CASSFWSTTPYF.

The chain has TRBV5-4 and TRBJ2-2, with D unclear. The CDR3 consists of 17 residues. The germline V gene has CDR1 SGHNT and CDR2 YYREEE (reference sequence). V was pared by 4 bases and J by 0 bases, with 16 bases between. CDR3 protein: CASSHETGSTNTGELFF. The CDR3 bases are TGTGCCAGCAGCCATGAGACTGGCAGCACGAACACCGGGGAGCTGTTTTTT.

The rearrangement joins TRBV20-1 to TRBJ2-1, with TRBD2 matching over 7 bases. Germline lookup yields CDR1 DFQATT and CDR2 SNEGSKA (reference sequence). J was trimmed by 4 bases and V by 4 bases; bases with no gene match: 10. This CDR3 is 15 amino acids long. CDR3 sequence: CSAKPLAESYNEQFF. The CDR3 DNA sequence: TGCAGTGCTAAACCCCTAGCGGAGTCGTACAATGAGCAGTTCTTC.

V usage is TRBV20-1 and J usage is TRBJ2-3; 9 nucleotides align to TRBD2. Per the germline V gene, CDR1 is DFQATT and CDR2 is SNEGSKA (reference sequence). The CDR3 has 13 amino acids. With 1 base clipped from V and 10 bases from J, the junction kept 6 bases outside the gene matches. The CDR3 nucleotides are TGCAGTGCTAGAGTAGCGGGGGCTACAGCGCAGTATTTT. The encoded protein is CSARVAGATAQYF.

This clonotype occurred many times. V gene TRBV19 combines with J gene TRBJ2-3; 15 bases are a match to TRBD2. The V gene end was trimmed by 3 bases and the J gene end by 6 bases; junction bases not matched to a gene: 4. The CDR3 covers 16 residues. Germline loops: CDR1 LNHDA, CDR2 SQIVND (reference sequence). Here the CDR3 DNA reads TGTGCCAGTAGTATGAGGACTAGCGGGGGGGCGGATACGCAGTATTTT. Protein product: CASSMRTSGGADTQYF.

The chain employs TRBV20-1 and TRBJ2-5; 7 bases fit TRBD2. The V gene end was trimmed by 2 bases and the J gene end by 6 bases; junction bases not matched to a gene: 9. The CDR3 is 14 amino acids. Germline V gene sequence: CDR1 DFQATT, CDR2 SNEGSKA (reference sequence). CDR3 DNA: TGCAGTGCTAGATGCCCTCGGCGGGAGCAGACCCAGTACTTC. It specifies CSARCPRREQTQYF.

The gene calls are TRBV19 and TRBJ2-5; D perhaps matches TRBD2 (6 bases). The CDR3 extends over 14 amino acids. Trimming stripped 4 bases from V and 9 bases from J, with 18 bases between. Germline CDR1 reads LNHDA; CDR2 reads SQIVND (reference sequence). The chain's CDR3 is CASSSQLGGVAQYF. Here the CDR3 DNA reads TGTGCCAGTAGTAGTCAGCTCGGAGGGGTGGCCCAGTACTTC.

This clonotype has only one observation. This sequence joins TRBV9 and TRBJ2-1, with D unclear. This CDR3 is 16 amino acids long. CDR1 and CDR2 (germline): SGDLS, YYNGEE. V shed 4 bases and J shed 11 bases, with 25 bases lying between them. This CDR3 reads CASSLQPISTHTQQFF. The CDR3 bases are TGTGCCAGCAGCTTACAACCGATTAGCACACACACGCAGCAGTTCTTC.

The V call is TRBV7-9, the J call TRBJ1-1, with D hard to call. The CDR3 extends over 14 amino acids. Germline-derived CDR1 and CDR2 are SEHNR and FQNEAQ (reference sequence). Trimming took 3 bases from V and 1 from J, leaving 9 bases between them. The CDR3 coding sequence is TGTGCCAGCAGCTTGGCCGTTAAGAACACTGAAGCTTTCTTT. This translates into CASSLAVKNTEAFF. Full variable domain (rest looked up from reference TRBV7-9 and TRBJ1-1): DTGVSQNPRHKITKRGQNVTFRCDPISEHNRLYWYRQTLGQGPEFLTYFQNEAQLEKSRLLSDRFSAERPKGSFSTLEIQRTEQGDSAMYLCASSLAVKNTEAFFGQGTRLTVV.